The clone carrying this T cell receptor beta chain has ten or more counts. The target antigen is unknown. The data are from a study of T cell responses to AZD1222 COVID-19 vaccine. Trimming pared 5 bases from V and 9 bases from J, leaving 20 bases between. Germline V lookup: CDR1 LNHNV, CDR2 YYDKDF (reference sequence). There are 16 residues in the CDR3. General study points: Just a handful of AZD1222 recipients were seropositive at baseline. Across spike, vaccine-associated CD4 TCRs were found, dominant at 160-218 and 743-854.

The data were produced by immunoSEQ multiplex PCR, yet TCRdb's version contains in-frame clones alone and is incomplete. The table shows 150,000 to 160,000 clones, with about 85% occurring only once. This TCR was sampled from an adult in good health. The chain joins TRBV15 to TRBJ1-6; tentative D call: TRBD1 (6 bases). The sequencing used peripheral blood, collected on day 0 of AZD1222 vaccination. The CDR3 DNA sequence: TGTGCCACCAGCGGAGGTGTTTTGGGGGCTGCTTCACCCCTCCACTTT. Amino acids: CATSGGVLGAASPLHF.